Each of the 30 T cell receptor beta chains below was sequenced from the same sample in a study of T-cell reconstitution after alpha-beta-depleted transplantation in children. The authors prepared the TCRbeta library with unique molecular identifiers. TCRdb redid the calling of the PCR reads with MiXCR, one entry per CDR3 protein. The sample holds 200,000 to 300,000 distinct CDR3 sequences, 24% seen once. The sequencing here drew on PBMCs, mostly from graft donor cells, taken 360 days after TCRalphabeta/CD19-depleted stem cell transplant. These receptors all come from a female patient aged 2 to 10 who had a stem cell transplant for congenital amegakaryocytic thrombocytopenia, so the T cells may come from the graft donor.

This clonotype has more than one count but fewer than ten. The chain employs TRBV20-1 and TRBJ2-1; no reliable D call. Trimming pared 3 bases from V and 4 bases from J, leaving 7 bases between. The CDR3 has 12 residues. Germline CDR1 DFQATT, CDR2 SNEGSKA (reference sequence). In DNA, the CDR3 is TGCAGTGCTAGCAGGAAATACAATGAGCAGTTCTTC. It translates to CSASRKYNEQFF.

This clonotype has only a few counts. The chain combines TRBV7-9 with TRBJ2-1, with D hard to call. The CDR3 consists of 15 residues. Per the germline V gene, CDR1 is SEHNR and CDR2 is FQNEAQ (reference sequence). The germline V and J ends were trimmed by 5 bases and 0 bases, with 11 bases remaining between them. This chain's CDR3 is CASSLVRISYNEQFF. For the CDR3, the DNA is TGTGCCAGCAGCCTCGTCAGAATCTCCTACAATGAGCAGTTCTTC.

The rearrangement uses TRBV5-1 and TRBJ2-3, with 7 bases aligning to TRBD2. With V trimmed by 4 bases and J by 0 bases, 11 bases remained unmatched. The germline gives CDR1 SGHRS, CDR2 YFSETQ. CDR3 length: 17 amino acids. The CDR3, as DNA: TGCGCCAGCAGCCTCCCCCCGGGGACTACTAGCACAGATACGCAGTATTTT. Translated: CASSLPPGTTSTDTQYF.

For the CDR3, the DNA is TGTGCCAGCAGTTGGGACAGGGGGCGGCCTGAAGCTTTCTTT. Protein: CASSWDRGRPEAFF. V is TRBV12-3 or TRBV12-4 and J is TRBJ1-1; 12 bases fit TRBD1. V lost 4 bases to trimming and J lost 6 bases; unmatched junction nucleotides: 3. The CDR3 extends over 14 amino acids.

This clonotype was observed a few times. The chain joins TRBV5-1 to TRBJ2-4; no clear D. V was shortened by 1 base and J by 0 bases, with 8 bases between the two germline ends. Germline lookup yields CDR1 SGHRS and CDR2 YFSETQ. The CDR3 has 15 residues. The CDR3 DNA follows: TGCGCCAGCAGCTTGTTACCAGGAGCCAAAAACATTCAGTACTTC. Translated, it gives CASSLLPGAKNIQYF.

The chain is built from TRBV20-1 and TRBJ2-7; D call uncertain. This CDR3 is 14 amino acids long. Germline V CDR1 and CDR2: DFQATT, SNEGSKA (reference sequence). Trimming shortened V by 3 bases and J by 1 base, and 13 bases separated the two germline ends. The CDR3 bases are TGCAGTGCTAGGTTGGCAGGCCGTTCCTACGAGCAGTACTTC. This translates into CSARLAGRSYEQYF.

This clonotype has only a few counts. The genes are TRBV20-1 and TRBJ1-4; no clear D gene. V lost 0 bases and J 0 bases, leaving 14 bases between the germline ends. Germline V CDR1 and CDR2: DFQATT, SNEGSKA (reference sequence). The CDR3 is 17 amino acids. CDR3 in DNA: TGCAGTGCTAGAGATCCCGGACGGAGTACAACTAATGAAAAACTGTTTTTT. This translates into CSARDPGRSTTNEKLFF.

A few counts support this clonotype. The chain is built from TRBV28 and TRBJ1-2, with D uncertain. From germline, CDR1 is MDHEN and CDR2 SYDVKM. The CDR3 consists of 12 residues. V gave up 5 bases and J gave up 8 bases, with 12 bases separating them. For the CDR3, the DNA is TGTGCCAGCAGTACCTCCTTGGGGGGCTACACCTTC. Its translation: CASSTSLGGYTF.

This clonotype was seen a handful of times. This rearrangement joins TRBV24-1 to TRBJ1-1; no clear D gene. V shed 4 bases and J shed 2 bases, with 7 bases lying between them. This CDR3 region has 13 residues. Per germline, CDR1 KGHDR and CDR2 SFDVKD. CDR3 region: CATSDIGNTEAFF. The CDR3, as DNA: TGTGCCACCAGTGACATTGGTAACACTGAAGCTTTCTTT.

This clonotype was counted a few times. This chain joins TRBV4-2 and TRBJ2-3, with D perhaps matching TRBD2 (6 bases). The CDR3 length is 16 residues. Per germline, CDR1 LGHNA and CDR2 YNFKEQ. The ends were cut back, 1 base at V and 4 bases at J, with 15 bases in the middle. DNA for the CDR3: TGTGCCAGCAGCCAAGGACAAGGAGGGGTCGCAGATACGCAGTATTTT. This codes for CASSQGQGGVADTQYF.

This clonotype was seen ten or more times. The chain is built from TRBV5-1 and TRBJ2-1; the match to TRBD2 covers 9 bases. CDR1 and CDR2 (germline): SGHRS, YFSETQ. This CDR3 contains 17 residues. V trimming: 1 base; J trimming: 9 bases; junction bases outside the gene matches: 14. The CDR3 spells CASSLYIGSGRKSEQFF. DNA of the CDR3: TGCGCCAGCAGCTTGTATATTGGTAGCGGGAGAAAGAGTGAGCAGTTCTTC.

This chain connects TRBV28 to TRBJ1-1, with 7 bases fitting TRBD1. Germline trimming cut 6 bases from V and 0 bases from J; bases unmatched to any gene: 7. CDR3 length: 15 amino acids. Germline CDR1 MDHEN, CDR2 SYDVKM. The CDR3 sequence is CASSLTGAVNTEAFF. The DNA of the CDR3 is TGTGCCAGCAGCCTAACAGGGGCGGTGAACACTGAAGCTTTCTTT.

The gene calls are TRBV28 and TRBJ2-3, with D perhaps matching TRBD2 (7 bases). Germline V gene sequence: CDR1 MDHEN, CDR2 SYDVKM. V was pared by 6 bases and J by 2 bases, with 18 bases between. The CDR3 is 16 amino acids. The CDR3 DNA sequence: TGTGCCAGCAGCCACCGGGGGCGGGGGCTCACAGATACGCAGTATTTT. It encodes CASSHRGRGLTDTQYF.

The table lists this clonotype with many counts. The rearrangement uses TRBV11-2 and TRBJ2-3; D unclear. The CDR3 runs 14 residues. Trimming removed 2 bases at V and 9 bases at J, with 15 bases between. The germline V gene encodes CDR1 SGHAT and CDR2 FQNNGV. The CDR3 region has the DNA TGTGCCAGCAGCTTATCGTTTGAGCTCATCACGCAGTATTTT. It translates to CASSLSFELITQYF.

The V call is TRBV6-9, the J call TRBJ2-2, with TRBD1 matching 11 bases. The CDR3 runs 18 residues. With V trimmed by 10 bases and J by 0 bases, 13 bases remained unmatched. Looked up from germline, CDR1 is MNHGY and CDR2 is SVAAGI. CDR3 protein: CATRRTGGEVANTGELFF. The CDR3 nucleotides are TGTGCCACCCGCCGGACAGGGGGCGAGGTCGCGAACACCGGGGAGCTGTTTTTT.

V and J are TRBV12-3 or TRBV12-4 and TRBJ1-1, with D uncertain. This CDR3 is 15 amino acids long. The V end was cut by 2 bases, the J end by 4 bases, with 14 bases between. The CDR3, as DNA: TGTGCCAGCAGTTTAAGTCGCTTGGAGGTCACTGAAGCTTTCTTT. Amino acid sequence: CASSLSRLEVTEAFF.

The chain recombines TRBV6-1 with TRBJ1-4; D possibly corresponds to TRBD1 (5 bases). The CDR3 length is 13 residues. Germline V gene sequence: CDR1 MNHNS, CDR2 SASEGT. The ends were cut back, 10 bases at V and 14 bases at J, with 23 bases in the middle. The CDR3 bases are TGTGCCACCGCGACAGTCCCCGTGGGTCAGCTGTTTTTT. Protein product: CATATVPVGQLFF.

This chain connects TRBV5-1 to TRBJ2-2; D is unresolved. The CDR3 loop spans 15 amino acids. Germline V CDR1 and CDR2: SGHRS, YFSETQ. V dropped 2 bases and J dropped 3 bases, with 11 bases sitting between them. The CDR3 sequence: CASSLPEDYTGELFF. In DNA form, the CDR3 reads TGCGCCAGCAGCTTACCCGAAGACTACACCGGGGAGCTGTTTTTT.

The CDR3 region is CASSPGQSNQPQHF. The CDR3 nucleotides read TGTGCCAGCAGCCCCGGACAAAGCAATCAGCCCCAGCATTTT. The V gene is TRBV4-2, the J gene TRBJ1-5, with D possibly TRBD1 on 5 matching bases. Germline assignment: CDR1 LGHNA and CDR2 YNFKEQ. This CDR3 is 14 amino acids long. The V end lost 4 bases, the J end lost 1 base, and 8 bases lay between the germline ends.

This clonotype occurred a few times. The CDR3 nucleotides read TGTGCCAGCAGTCGCGCAGGGGGAGGTCAGCCCCAGCATTTT. It yields the protein CASSRAGGGQPQHF. The chain links TRBV6-1 to TRBJ1-5, with 7 bases fitting TRBD1. Trimming cost V 5 bases and J 6 bases; bases outside gene matches: 7. CDR1 and CDR2 from the germline V gene are MNHNS and SASEGT. The CDR3 sequence is 14 residues long.

The CDR3 bases are TGTGCCAGCAGCTTAGGGAACAGGACCTCCTCCTACGAGCAGTACTTC. Amino acid sequence: CASSLGNRTSSYEQYF. The chain uses TRBV7-9 and TRBJ2-7, with D maybe TRBD1 (5 bases). This CDR3 is 16 amino acids long. Germline values: CDR1 SEHNR, CDR2 FQNEAQ (reference sequence). V was shortened by 1 base and J by 0 bases, with 13 bases between the two germline ends.

A few counts support this clonotype. The J gene is TRBJ2-7, the V gene TRBV5-1, with a tentative D call TRBD1 (6 bases). Germline CDR1 is SGHRS and CDR2 is YFSETQ. The CDR3 runs to 14 residues. V was clipped by 4 bases and J by 0 bases, with 11 bases between them. The CDR3: CASSPRDTSYEQYF. DNA of the CDR3: TGCGCCAGCAGCCCCCGGGACACCTCCTACGAGCAGTACTTC.

This clonotype was counted a few times. The V and J genes are TRBV7-2 and TRBJ1-5; unclear D gene. This CDR3 comprises 15 residues. Germline assignment: CDR1 SGHTA and CDR2 FQGNSA. The V end was cut by 0 bases, the J end by 3 bases, with 9 bases between. The CDR3 region has the DNA TGTGCCAGCAGCTTAGCGGGAACCAACAATCAGCCCCAGCATTTT. Translating gives CASSLAGTNNQPQHF.

This clonotype occurred a few times. The junction departs from germline at one end; a sequencing error may be responsible. The rearrangement joins TRBV12-3 or TRBV12-4 to TRBJ2-3, with 9 nucleotides matching TRBD2. The CDR3 totals 11 residues. The CDR3 DNA reads as TGTGCCAGCAGTAGCATAGGACTAGCGCATTTT. Its protein is CASSSIGLAHF.

This clonotype was seen more than once but under ten times. The chain links TRBV10-3 to TRBJ2-1; TRBD2 aligns across 11 bases. The CDR3 contains 15 residues. The V segment lost 8 bases and the J segment 5 bases; nucleotides outside the gene matches: 8. Germline CDR1 is ENHRY and CDR2 is SYGVKD. The CDR3 sequence: CAISSGTSGNNEQFF. CDR3 sequence (DNA): TGTGCCATCTCAAGCGGGACTAGCGGAAACAATGAGCAGTTCTTC.

This clonotype was detected a few times. The rearrangement joins TRBV7-2 to TRBJ1-2, with D tentatively TRBD1 (5 bases). Trimming stripped 5 bases from V and 2 bases from J, with 12 bases between. CDR3 length equals 14 residues. From germline, CDR1 is SGHTA and CDR2 FQGNSA. CDR3 DNA sequence: TGTGCCAGCAGCCCAGGGACCCGAAACTATGGCTACACCTTC. As protein: CASSPGTRNYGYTF.

This clonotype was seen a few times. The J gene is TRBJ2-7, the V gene TRBV9, with 10 nucleotides matching TRBD2. The CDR3 has 16 amino acids. CDR1 is SGDLS, CDR2 YYNGEE, per germline. V shed 0 bases and J 3 bases; nucleotides not matched to a gene: 6. CDR3 sequence (DNA): TGTGCCAGCAGCGTAGGTCTAGCGGGAGCCCTCTACGAGCAGTACTTC. Translation gives CASSVGLAGALYEQYF.

This clonotype was seen a handful of times. This sequence joins TRBV12-3 or TRBV12-4 and TRBJ1-2; D remains unclear. The CDR3 contains 15 residues. Between the trimmed V and J ends, which lost 1 base and 4 bases, there was a span of 13 bases. The CDR3 region has the DNA TGTGCCAGCAGTTTAGATCAGGCCCTCCCCTATGGCTACACCTTC. Its protein is CASSLDQALPYGYTF.

A few counts support this clonotype. This chain connects TRBV28 to TRBJ2-2; a weak D match, TRBD2 (6 bases). V was cut by 6 bases and J by 3 bases, with 11 bases left in between. The CDR3 is made up of 14 amino acids. Germline V gives CDR1 MDHEN, CDR2 SYDVKM. The CDR3 nucleotides are TGTGCCAGCAGAACGGGGACTGACACCGGGGAGCTGTTTTTT. Its protein is CASRTGTDTGELFF.

The chain links TRBV15 to TRBJ1-4, with a weak D call TRBD1 (6 bases). CDR1 is LNHNV and CDR2 is YYDKDF in the germline V gene (reference sequence). V lost 6 bases and J 8 bases, leaving 13 bases between the germline ends. CDR3 length: 13 amino acids. The chain's CDR3 is CATRRGGGEKLFF. CDR3 nucleotides: TGTGCCACCAGGCGTGGGGGCGGAGAAAAACTGTTTTTT.